At least ten counts were recorded for the clone carrying this TCR beta chain. Its antigen is not identified. The source of the sample is a study of response to subunit inactivated influenza vaccine. Study-level findings and limits: Authors suggested seasonal influenza vaccinations each recruit few new T cells.

One entry per CDR3 protein results from TCRdb running MiXCR on the RT-PCR reads. The sample has more than 450,000 distinct CDR3 sequences, about 8% seen once. This CDR3 contains 14 residues. V was clipped by 5 bases and J by 4 bases, with 12 bases between them. The germline V gene encodes CDR1 MNHGY and CDR2 SVAAGI. The TCR originated in a man aged 45-69 years who received an inactivated influenza vaccine. The material was PBMCs from blood, obtained less than 30 months after vaccination. The chain combines TRBV6-9 with TRBJ1-3; D may be TRBD1 (5 bases). The DNA of the CDR3 is TGTGCCAGCAGTCGGGGGGGATTGGGAAACACCATATATTTT. It translates to CASSRGGLGNTIYF.